These 21 T cell receptor beta chains were all obtained from the same sample, sequenced in a study of T cell responses to AZD1222 COVID-19 vaccine. TCRdb's table, derived via immunoSEQ multiplex PCR, lists solely in-frame clones and lacks some. The sample includes approximately 130,000 clones, over 90% of them seen just once. The source was peripheral blood, collected on day 0 of AZD1222 vaccination. These receptors all stem from an adult in good health.

This rearrangement joins TRBV10-3 to TRBJ1-2; the D gene is possibly TRBD1 (5 bases). V shed 0 bases and J shed 8 bases, with 22 bases lying between them. CDR3 size: 17 residues. The germline CDR1 and CDR2 sequences are ENHRY and SYGVKD. CDR3 coding DNA: TGTGCCATCAGTGAGTCGACGGGAGGACACCCTCCCGTCGGCTACACCTTC. Translation: CAISESTGGHPPVGYTF.

V is TRBV2 and J is TRBJ1-6; possibly TRBD1 for D (6 bases). The CDR3 consists of 15 residues. V was pared by 2 bases and J by 7 bases, with 12 bases between. Per the germline V gene, CDR1 is SNHLY and CDR2 is FYNNEI. Written as DNA, the CDR3 is TGTGCCAGCAGTGAACGGGGGCAGATCAATTCACCCCTCCACTTT. It encodes CASSERGQINSPLHF.

Remarks on this clone: At the DNA level, this CDR3 is encoded by other sequences in the same sample as well. The chain recombines TRBV20-1 with TRBJ1-1, with D possibly TRBD1 on 5 matching bases. V was shortened by 6 bases and J by 3 bases, with 8 bases between the two germline ends. Germline V gives CDR1 DFQATT, CDR2 SNEGSKA (reference sequence). This CDR3 has 11 amino acids. The CDR3 nucleotides are TGCAGTGCCTGGGGGTACACTGAAGCTTTCTTT. It encodes CSAWGYTEAFF.

The CDR3 reads CASSELPQGFHGELFF. CDR3 nucleotide sequence: TGTGCCAGCAGTGAATTGCCACAGGGGTTTCACGGGGAGCTGTTTTTT. J is TRBJ2-2 and V is TRBV6-1; 7 nucleotides agree with TRBD1. This CDR3 region has 16 residues. Germline CDR1 MNHNS, CDR2 SASEGT. Trimming at V came to 2 bases and at J to 7 bases, leaving 10 bases not matched to a gene.

The V gene is TRBV19, the J gene TRBJ1-2, with D possibly being TRBD1 (5 bases). The germline V gene encodes CDR1 LNHDA and CDR2 SQIVND (reference sequence). Trimming took 5 bases from V and 4 from J, leaving 14 bases between them. The length of the CDR3 is 14 residues. In DNA, the CDR3 is TGTGCCAGTAGTGCGCCCGGGGCAATCTATGGCTACACCTTC. This encodes CASSAPGAIYGYTF.

The chain uses TRBV5-1 and TRBJ1-5, with D maybe TRBD1 (5 bases). The CDR3 has 16 residues. Germline assignment: CDR1 SGHRS and CDR2 YFSETQ. Trimming took 2 bases from V and 2 from J, leaving 14 bases between them. The CDR3 coding sequence is TGCGCCAGCAGCTTTCGAAGGGGTGAAGGCAATCAGCCCCAGCATTTT. Translation gives CASSFRRGEGNQPQHF.

The V call is TRBV3-1 (or the pseudogene TRBV3-2), the J call TRBJ2-7, with 7 bases that match TRBD1. Germline V gene lookup returns CDR1 LGHDT and CDR2 YNNKEL (reference sequence). There are 15 residues in the CDR3. J gave up 5 bases and V 1 base, and 8 bases lay outside the gene matches. The CDR3 DNA reads as TGTGCCAGCAGCCAAGTAAGGACAGGATTCGACGAGCAGTACTTC. Translated: CASSQVRTGFDEQYF.

The rearrangement uses TRBV19 and TRBJ1-4, with D maybe TRBD1 (6 bases). Per germline, CDR1 LNHDA and CDR2 SQIVND (reference sequence). V shed 6 bases and J shed 11 bases, with 19 bases lying between them. This CDR3 contains 14 residues. Here the CDR3 DNA reads TGTGCCAGTAGCATATCGACAGGCTTGGTCAAACTGTTTTTT. This gives the protein CASSISTGLVKLFF.

CDR3 DNA sequence: TGTGCCAGCAGCTCGACACCGAACACTGAAGCTTTCTTT. It is translated as CASSSTPNTEAFF. J is TRBJ1-1 and V is TRBV11-2; D remains ambiguous. The CDR3 is made up of 13 amino acids. Trimming removed 4 bases from V and 1 base from J, with 7 bases in between. CDR1 is SGHAT and CDR2 is FQNNGV in the germline V gene.

The chain joins TRBV10-3 to TRBJ2-7; TRBD1 agrees at 7 bases. Germline CDR1 and CDR2: ENHRY and SYGVKD. This CDR3 region has 14 residues. V trimming: 8 bases; J trimming: 1 base; junction bases outside the gene matches: 8. Here the CDR3 DNA reads TGTGCCATCTGTCGAGGGGGACAGTCCTACGAGCAGTACTTC. This gives the protein CAICRGGQSYEQYF.

This chain connects TRBV6-5 to TRBJ2-7, with TRBD1 matching over 8 bases. V dropped 2 bases and J dropped 6; count of bases not matched to a gene: 3. This CDR3 region has 13 residues. Per germline, CDR1 MNHEY and CDR2 SVGAGI. CDR3 protein: CASSYRTGREQYF. The CDR3 DNA reads as TGTGCCAGCAGTTACCGGACAGGGCGCGAGCAGTACTTC.

The J gene is TRBJ1-5, the V gene TRBV27; weak D call: TRBD1 (5 bases). The CDR3 spans 15 residues. Germline V lookup: CDR1 MNHEY, CDR2 SMNVEV (reference sequence). V was clipped by 5 bases and J by 3 bases, with 14 bases between them. The CDR3 DNA reads as TGTGCCAGCAGTCCGACAGCTCTGCCCAATCAGCCCCAGCATTTT. This sequence encodes CASSPTALPNQPQHF.

The DNA for the CDR3 is TGTGCCAGCAGCCAAACTAGCGGGGGGGCCACAGATACGCAGTATTTT. It translates to CASSQTSGGATDTQYF. The chain employs TRBV4-2 and TRBJ2-3; 13 bases are shared with TRBD2. With V trimmed by 2 bases and J by 2 bases, 1 base remained unmatched. The V gene's germline CDR1 is LGHNA and CDR2 YNFKEQ. This CDR3 is 16 amino acids long.

This clone has a single count. The chain links TRBV6-6 to TRBJ1-1; the D gene is possibly TRBD1 (6 bases). The V end lost 7 bases, the J end lost 10 bases, and 19 bases lay between the germline ends. CDR1 and CDR2 from the germline V gene are MNHNY and SVGAGI (reference sequence). This CDR3 is built from 13 residues. CDR3 DNA: TGTGCCAGCATTCAACAGGGAAGTGGGACAGCTTTCTTT. Its translation: CASIQQGSGTAFF.

The rearrangement uses TRBV27 and TRBJ2-5, with 10 positions matching TRBD2. The V and J ends lost 2 bases and 2 bases, in that order; junction bases with no gene match: 5. CDR1 and CDR2 from the germline V gene are MNHEY and SMNVEV (reference sequence). The CDR3 runs 16 residues. CDR3 loop: CASSLGPSGGQETQYF. The CDR3 DNA follows: TGTGCCAGCAGTTTAGGACCTAGCGGGGGTCAAGAGACCCAGTACTTC.

The rearrangement links TRBV11-3 to TRBJ2-1; no firm D call. This CDR3 has 13 amino acids. V was cut by 0 bases and J by 5 bases, with 5 bases left in between. The germline V gene encodes CDR1 SGHNT and CDR2 YENEEA. The CDR3 loop is CASSLEQHNEQFF. The CDR3 DNA follows: TGTGCCAGCAGCTTAGAGCAGCACAATGAGCAGTTCTTC.

The table lists this clone with a count of one. The rearrangement uses TRBV18 and TRBJ2-7; the match to TRBD2 covers 9 bases. The V gene's germline CDR1 is KGHSH and CDR2 LQKENI. The CDR3 loop spans 15 amino acids. The V segment lost 0 bases and the J segment 4 bases; nucleotides outside the gene matches: 4. This CDR3 is CASSPPAGGRYEQYF. In DNA form, the CDR3 reads TGTGCCAGCTCACCACCGGCGGGGGGGCGGTACGAGCAGTACTTC.

This rearrangement joins TRBV15 to TRBJ1-5, with D uncertain. V shed 5 bases and J shed 0 bases, with 8 bases lying between them. This CDR3 has 14 amino acids. Germline CDR1 is LNHNV and CDR2 is YYDKDF (reference sequence). The CDR3 DNA reads as TGTGCCACCAGCCCGGGATATAGCAATCAGCCCCAGCATTTT. Protein sequence: CATSPGYSNQPQHF.

This sequence joins TRBV9 and TRBJ2-7, with D unresolved. The CDR3 is made up of 14 amino acids. Germline lookup yields CDR1 SGDLS and CDR2 YYNGEE. V was shortened by 5 bases and J by 1 base, with 13 bases between the two germline ends. The DNA of the CDR3 is TGTGCCAGCAGTCGGCAGGACGAATCCTACGAGCAGTACTTC. It yields the protein CASSRQDESYEQYF.

The genes are TRBV3-1 (or the pseudogene TRBV3-2) and TRBJ1-1; D is unresolved. The germline gives CDR1 LGHDT, CDR2 YNNKEL (reference sequence). V lost 4 bases to trimming and J lost 0 bases, with 9 bases between them. This CDR3 region has 14 residues. As DNA, the CDR3 is TGTGCCAGCAGCCCGCACCCCGTGAACACTGAAGCTTTCTTT. Residues: CASSPHPVNTEAFF.

This chain links TRBV19 with TRBJ2-5, with 9 bases identical to TRBD1. The germline V gene has CDR1 LNHDA and CDR2 SQIVND (reference sequence). J lost 5 bases, V lost 5 bases, and 3 bases had no gene match. The CDR3 runs to 13 residues. The CDR3 DNA reads as TGTGCCAGTAGTGGACAGGGGATGGAGACCCAGTACTTC. Its protein product is CASSGQGMETQYF.